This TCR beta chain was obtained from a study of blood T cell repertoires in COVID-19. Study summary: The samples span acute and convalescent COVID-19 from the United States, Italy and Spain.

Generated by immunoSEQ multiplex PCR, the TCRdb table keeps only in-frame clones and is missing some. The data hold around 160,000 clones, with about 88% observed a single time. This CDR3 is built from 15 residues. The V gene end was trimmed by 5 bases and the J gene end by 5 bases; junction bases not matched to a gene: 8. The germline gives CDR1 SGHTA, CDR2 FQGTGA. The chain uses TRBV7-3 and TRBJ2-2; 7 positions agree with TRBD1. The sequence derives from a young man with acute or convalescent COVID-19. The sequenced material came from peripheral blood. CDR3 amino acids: CASSQDRELTGELFF. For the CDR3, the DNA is TGTGCCAGCAGCCAAGACAGGGAATTGACCGGGGAGCTGTTTTTT.